A selection of T cell receptor beta chains follows, all from one sample in a study of CD4 and CD8 cells across lung adenocarcinoma regions. Using its own MiXCR run on the PCR reads, TCRdb lists one record per CDR3 protein. The data hold some 19,000 distinct CDR3 sequences, with over 50% observed a single time. The sequenced sample consisted of CD8+ T cells from the center of a lung tumor. The receptors derive from a female donor with lung adenocarcinoma. The CD4 and CD8 labels of this study may be unreliable. CDR3s include the opening cysteine and the closing phenylalanine or tryptophan. The order of the fields is clone size, V gene, D gene, J gene, CDR3 length, CDR3 protein, CDR3 DNA. D genes are given only for firm matches. The size field is filled for only some rows; it gives once, few, many or a size class.

clone_size: medium-sized
v_call: TRBV6-6
d_call: -
j_call: TRBJ1-1
cdr3_length: 15
cdr3_aa: CASSPREPGGTEAFF
cdr3_nt: TGTGCCAGCAGCCCCCGGGAGCCTGGGGGCACTGAAGCTTTCTTT

clone_size: -
v_call: TRBV4-2
d_call: -
j_call: TRBJ2-2
cdr3_length: 15
cdr3_aa: CASSQGSANTGELFF
cdr3_nt: TGTGCCAGCAGCCAAGGTTCGGCGAACACCGGGGAGCTGTTTTTT

clone_size: -
v_call: TRBV5-1
d_call: -
j_call: TRBJ2-1
cdr3_length: 12
cdr3_aa: CASSPDGKLAFF
cdr3_nt: TGCGCCAGCAGCCCCGATGGCAAGCTAGCGTTCTTC

clone_size: many
v_call: TRBV7-3
d_call: TRBD1
j_call: TRBJ1-2
cdr3_length: 15
cdr3_aa: CASSLGGQANYGYTF
cdr3_nt: TGTGCCAGCAGCTTAGGGGGACAGGCTAACTATGGCTACACCTTC

clone_size: -
v_call: TRBV27
d_call: TRBD2
j_call: TRBJ2-5
cdr3_length: 13
cdr3_aa: CASTPTSSETQYF
cdr3_nt: TGTGCCAGCACCCCGACTAGCTCAGAGACCCAGTACTTC

clone_size: many
v_call: TRBV6-1
d_call: -
j_call: TRBJ2-1
cdr3_length: 14
cdr3_aa: CASSENLRYNEQFF
cdr3_nt: TGTGCCAGCAGTGAAAACCTAAGGTACAATGAGCAGTTCTTC

clone_size: -
v_call: TRBV11-2
d_call: -
j_call: TRBJ2-4
cdr3_length: 15
cdr3_aa: CASSLDLEDKNIQYF
cdr3_nt: TGTGCCAGCAGCTTAGATTTGGAGGACAAAAACATTCAGTACTTC

clone_size: -
v_call: TRBV6-1
d_call: -
j_call: TRBJ1-1
cdr3_length: 14
cdr3_aa: CASSTPQGNTEAFF
cdr3_nt: TGTGCCAGCAGTACCCCACAGGGGAACACTGAAGCTTTCTTT

clone_size: many
v_call: TRBV6-1
d_call: -
j_call: TRBJ1-5
cdr3_length: 14
cdr3_aa: CASSANFGNQPQHF
cdr3_nt: TGTGCCAGCAGTGCGAATTTTGGCAATCAGCCCCAGCATTTT

clone_size: -
v_call: TRBV7-7
d_call: -
j_call: TRBJ1-3
cdr3_length: 18
cdr3_aa: CASSLEPAGRVSGNTIYF
cdr3_nt: TGTGCCAGCAGCTTAGAGCCCGCCGGCAGGGTCTCTGGAAACACCATATATTTT

clone_size: once
v_call: TRBV29-1
d_call: TRBD1
j_call: TRBJ1-4
cdr3_length: 15
cdr3_aa: CSVASWDRGREKLFF
cdr3_nt: TGCAGCGTTGCATCCTGGGACAGGGGACGAGAAAAACTGTTTTTT

clone_size: -
v_call: TRBV28
d_call: -
j_call: TRBJ1-1
cdr3_length: 13
cdr3_aa: CASRFSMNTEAFF
cdr3_nt: TGTGCCAGCAGGTTTTCTATGAACACTGAAGCTTTCTTT

clone_size: few
v_call: TRBV27
d_call: TRBD2
j_call: TRBJ2-5
cdr3_length: 18
cdr3_aa: CASSLLGRTSGAEETQYF
cdr3_nt: TGTGCCAGCAGTTTATTGGGCCGGACTAGCGGGGCAGAAGAGACCCAGTACTTC

clone_size: many
v_call: TRBV10-1
d_call: -
j_call: TRBJ2-3
cdr3_length: 16
cdr3_aa: CASSETRGAGTDTQYF
cdr3_nt: TGCGCCAGCAGTGAGACCAGGGGTGCGGGCACAGATACGCAGTATTTT

clone_size: medium-sized
v_call: TRBV6-1
d_call: TRBD1
j_call: TRBJ2-6
cdr3_length: 16
cdr3_aa: CASRPGQGSGANVLTF
cdr3_nt: TGTGCCAGCAGACCCGGACAGGGCTCTGGGGCCAACGTCCTGACTTTC

clone_size: many
v_call: TRBV6-5
d_call: TRBD1
j_call: TRBJ2-1
cdr3_length: 13
cdr3_aa: CASSWTGNDEQFF
cdr3_nt: TGTGCCAGCAGTTGGACAGGGAACGATGAGCAGTTCTTC

clone_size: -
v_call: TRBV10-1
d_call: -
j_call: TRBJ2-3
cdr3_length: 15
cdr3_aa: CARGPGGRHPDTQYF
cdr3_nt: TGCGCCAGGGGTCCAGGGGGGCGGCACCCAGATACGCAGTATTTT

clone_size: -
v_call: TRBV27
d_call: -
j_call: TRBJ2-3
cdr3_length: 11
cdr3_aa: CALGATNMQYF
cdr3_nt: TGTGCGCTCGGTGCCACAAACATGCAGTATTTC

clone_size: -
v_call: TRBV10-1
d_call: -
j_call: TRBJ2-7
cdr3_length: 14
cdr3_aa: CAGRGARDTETQYF
cdr3_nt: TGCGCGGGGCGCGGGGCCCGGGACACAGAGACGCAGTACTTC

clone_size: many
v_call: TRBV6-1
d_call: -
j_call: TRBJ1-4
cdr3_length: 13
cdr3_aa: CASRDWSNEKLFF
cdr3_nt: TGTGCCAGCAGAGACTGGTCTAATGAAAAACTGTTTTTT

clone_size: few
v_call: TRBV6-1
d_call: TRBD1
j_call: TRBJ2-3
cdr3_length: 15
cdr3_aa: CASSAGQGGKDTQYF
cdr3_nt: TGTGCCAGCAGTGCCGGACAGGGAGGCAAAGACACTCAGTATTTC

clone_size: once
v_call: TRBV25-1
d_call: -
j_call: TRBJ2-3
cdr3_length: 16
cdr3_aa: CASSESGAWGTNTQYF
cdr3_nt: TGTGCCAGCAGTGAATCGGGCGCGTGGGGCACAAATACTCAGTATTTC

clone_size: few
v_call: TRBV12-3/TRBV12-4
d_call: -
j_call: TRBJ2-5
cdr3_length: 13
cdr3_aa: CASSFKWGETQYF
cdr3_nt: TGTGCCAGCAGTTTTAAGTGGGGGGAGACCCAGTACTTC

clone_size: -
v_call: TRBV28
d_call: TRBD2
j_call: TRBJ2-1
cdr3_length: 16
cdr3_aa: CASSLGGLAGHNEQFF
cdr3_nt: TGTGCCAGCAGTTTGGGGGGACTAGCGGGACACAATGAGCAGTTCTTC

clone_size: few
v_call: TRBV6-1
d_call: TRBD2
j_call: TRBJ2-1
cdr3_length: 15
cdr3_aa: CASKPVLAGFREQFF
cdr3_nt: TGTGCCAGCAAGCCGGTCTTAGCGGGGTTCAGGGAGCAGTTCTTC

clone_size: -
v_call: TRBV7-2
d_call: -
j_call: TRBJ2-1
cdr3_length: 11
cdr3_aa: CASSWGGASFF
cdr3_nt: TGTGCCAGCAGCTGGGGGGGGGCTTCGTTCTTC

clone_size: -
v_call: TRBV10-2
d_call: TRBD1
j_call: TRBJ2-6
cdr3_length: 16
cdr3_aa: CASSPAQGAGANVQTF
cdr3_nt: TGCGCCAGCAGCCCCGCGCAGGGGGCTGGCGCCAACGTCCAGACCTTC

clone_size: many
v_call: TRBV6-1
d_call: -
j_call: TRBJ1-6
cdr3_length: 13
cdr3_aa: CASRKTGNSPLHF
cdr3_nt: TGTGCCAGCAGGAAAACAGGGAATTCACCCCTCCACTTT

clone_size: -
v_call: TRBV7-3
d_call: -
j_call: TRBJ2-3
cdr3_length: 15
cdr3_aa: CASSLNGYGTDTQYF
cdr3_nt: TGTGCCAGCAGCTTAAATGGGTATGGAACAGATACGCAGTATTTT

clone_size: -
v_call: TRBV6-5
d_call: TRBD2
j_call: TRBJ2-5
cdr3_length: 15
cdr3_aa: CASSSGLAGGRTQYF
cdr3_nt: TGTGCCAGCAGTTCGGGACTAGCGGGGGGGAGGACCCAGTACTTC

clone_size: -
v_call: TRBV27
d_call: -
j_call: TRBJ2-5
cdr3_length: 15
cdr3_aa: CASSFWGRDQETQYF
cdr3_nt: TGTGCCAGCAGTTTTTGGGGCCGTGACCAAGAGACCCAGTACTTT

clone_size: few
v_call: TRBV5-1
d_call: -
j_call: TRBJ2-2
cdr3_length: 14
cdr3_aa: CASSQGSNTGELFF
cdr3_nt: TGCGCCAGCAGCCAAGGATCTAACACCGGGGAGCTGTTTTTT

clone_size: -
v_call: TRBV6-5
d_call: -
j_call: TRBJ2-4
cdr3_length: 15
cdr3_aa: CASSSGQSGTDTQYF
cdr3_nt: TGTGCCAGCAGTTCGGGGCAGAGTGGCACAGATACTCAGTACTTC

clone_size: once
v_call: TRBV7-2
d_call: -
j_call: TRBJ1-1
cdr3_length: 13
cdr3_aa: CASSLDRNTEAFF
cdr3_nt: TGTGCCAGCAGCTTGGACAGGAACACTGAAGCTTTCTTT

clone_size: few
v_call: TRBV7-2
d_call: -
j_call: TRBJ2-3
cdr3_length: 15
cdr3_aa: CASSLVSGYTDTQYF
cdr3_nt: TGTGCCAGCAGCTTAGTATCGGGTTACACAGATACGCAGTATTTT

clone_size: many
v_call: TRBV6-1
d_call: -
j_call: TRBJ1-2
cdr3_length: 17
cdr3_aa: CASSEVGLGRRHYGYTF
cdr3_nt: TGTGCCAGCAGTGAAGTGGGGCTAGGTAGGAGGCACTATGGCTACACCTTC

clone_size: -
v_call: TRBV2
d_call: -
j_call: TRBJ2-5
cdr3_length: 11
cdr3_aa: CASSLQETQYF
cdr3_nt: TGTGCCAGCAGCCTACAAGAGACCCAGTACTTC

clone_size: many
v_call: TRBV7-2
d_call: -
j_call: TRBJ2-1
cdr3_length: 15
cdr3_aa: CASSSSPSTYNEQFF
cdr3_nt: TGTGCCAGCAGCTCCTCTCCCTCCACCTACAATGAGCAGTTCTTC

clone_size: -
v_call: TRBV6-1
d_call: -
j_call: TRBJ1-6
cdr3_length: 12
cdr3_aa: CASQIGDSPLHF
cdr3_nt: TGTGCCAGCCAAATCGGTGATTCACCCCTCCACTTT

clone_size: few
v_call: TRBV6-1
d_call: TRBD2
j_call: TRBJ2-2
cdr3_length: 15
cdr3_aa: CASRPSGRAIGELFF
cdr3_nt: TGTGCCAGCAGACCTAGCGGGAGAGCTATCGGGGAGCTGTTTTTT

clone_size: medium-sized
v_call: TRBV7-2
d_call: -
j_call: TRBJ2-1
cdr3_length: 11
cdr3_aa: CASSLTNEQFF
cdr3_nt: TGTGCCAGCAGCTTAACCAATGAGCAGTTCTTC

clone_size: -
v_call: TRBV5-1
d_call: TRBD2
j_call: TRBJ2-5
cdr3_length: 15
cdr3_aa: CASSLFSGAQETQYF
cdr3_nt: TGCGCCAGCAGCTTGTTTAGCGGGGCCCAAGAGACCCAGTACTTC

clone_size: -
v_call: TRBV27
d_call: TRBD2
j_call: TRBJ2-4
cdr3_length: 13
cdr3_aa: CASGGFEEEIQYF
cdr3_nt: TGTGCGAGCGGGGGGTTTGAAGAAGAGATCCAGTACTTC

clone_size: -
v_call: TRBV6-1
d_call: TRBD2
j_call: TRBJ2-1
cdr3_length: 15
cdr3_aa: CASSKPGLGVSEQFF
cdr3_nt: TGTGCCAGCAGCAAACCGGGACTAGGGGTGAGTGAGCAGTTCTTC

clone_size: -
v_call: TRBV10-3
d_call: TRBD2
j_call: TRBJ2-5
cdr3_length: 15
cdr3_aa: CAISEGAGGQDTQYF
cdr3_nt: TGTGCCATCAGTGAGGGAGCGGGAGGCCAAGATACCCAGTACTTC

clone_size: -
v_call: TRBV6-1
d_call: TRBD2
j_call: TRBJ2-2
cdr3_length: 15
cdr3_aa: CASSGLAGNTGTQFF
cdr3_nt: TGTGCCAGCAGCGGACTAGCGGGAAACACAGGGACGCAGTTTTTT

clone_size: -
v_call: TRBV6-1
d_call: TRBD1
j_call: TRBJ1-6
cdr3_length: 16
cdr3_aa: CASSEGDSSYNSPLHF
cdr3_nt: TGTGCCAGCAGTGAAGGGGACAGCTCCTATAATTCACCCCTCCACTTT

clone_size: -
v_call: TRBV11-2
d_call: -
j_call: TRBJ1-1
cdr3_length: 13
cdr3_aa: CASSLSERLEAFF
cdr3_nt: TGTGCCAGCAGCTTAAGTGAGAGGCTTGAAGCTTTCTTT

clone_size: medium-sized
v_call: TRBV27
d_call: -
j_call: TRBJ2-1
cdr3_length: 14
cdr3_aa: CASSLFPGNREQFF
cdr3_nt: TGTGCCAGCAGTTTATTTCCTGGGAACAGGGAGCAGTTCTTC

clone_size: few
v_call: TRBV24-1
d_call: -
j_call: TRBJ2-5
cdr3_length: 12
cdr3_aa: CATSDSGWTQYF
cdr3_nt: TGTGCCACCAGTGATTCGGGTTGGACCCAGTACTTC

clone_size: medium-sized
v_call: TRBV6-1
d_call: -
j_call: TRBJ2-5
cdr3_length: 14
cdr3_aa: CASSEGLLWGTQYF
cdr3_nt: TGTGCCAGCAGTGAGGGGCTCCTCTGGGGGACCCAGTACTTC

clone_size: -
v_call: TRBV20-1
d_call: TRBD2
j_call: TRBJ2-1
cdr3_length: 15
cdr3_aa: CSAVSRGRARDEQFF
cdr3_nt: TGCAGTGCAGTCAGCCGCGGGAGGGCCAGGGATGAGCAGTTCTTC

clone_size: -
v_call: TRBV20-1
d_call: -
j_call: TRBJ1-2
cdr3_length: 11
cdr3_aa: CSANRGYGYTF
cdr3_nt: TGCAGTGCTAACCGTGGATATGGCTACACCTTC

clone_size: few
v_call: TRBV20-1
d_call: -
j_call: TRBJ2-7
cdr3_length: 12
cdr3_aa: CSARELHYEQYF
cdr3_nt: TGCAGTGCTAGAGAACTGCACTACGAGCAGTACTTC

clone_size: -
v_call: TRBV7-2
d_call: TRBD2
j_call: TRBJ2-3
cdr3_length: 15
cdr3_aa: CAGSRGSGDPETQYF
cdr3_nt: TGTGCCGGGAGCCGAGGGAGCGGGGACCCAGAGACGCAGTATTTT